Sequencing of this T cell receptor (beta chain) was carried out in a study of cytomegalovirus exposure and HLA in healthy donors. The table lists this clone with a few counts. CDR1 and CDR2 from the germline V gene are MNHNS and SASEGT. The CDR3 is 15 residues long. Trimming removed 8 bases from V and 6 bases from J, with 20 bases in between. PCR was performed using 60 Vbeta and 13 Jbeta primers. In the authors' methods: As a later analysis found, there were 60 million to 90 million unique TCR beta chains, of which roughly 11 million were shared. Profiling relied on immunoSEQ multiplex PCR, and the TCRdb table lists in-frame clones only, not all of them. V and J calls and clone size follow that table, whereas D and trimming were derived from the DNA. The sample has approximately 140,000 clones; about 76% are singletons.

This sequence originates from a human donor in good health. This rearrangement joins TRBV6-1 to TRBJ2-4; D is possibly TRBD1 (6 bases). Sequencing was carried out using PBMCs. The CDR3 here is CASASRDTYRNIQYF. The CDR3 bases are TGTGCCAGCGCCTCCCGGGACACCTACCGAAACATTCAGTACTTC.